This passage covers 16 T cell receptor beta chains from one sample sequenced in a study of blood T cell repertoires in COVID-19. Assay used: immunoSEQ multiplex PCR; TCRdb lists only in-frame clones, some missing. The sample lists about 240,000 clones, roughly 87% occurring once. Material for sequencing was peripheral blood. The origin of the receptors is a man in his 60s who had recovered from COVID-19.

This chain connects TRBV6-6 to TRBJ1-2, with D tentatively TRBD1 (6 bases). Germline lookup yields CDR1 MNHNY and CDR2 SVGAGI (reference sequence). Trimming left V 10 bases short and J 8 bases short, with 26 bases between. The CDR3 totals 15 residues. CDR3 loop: CATLMGEKQGRGYTF. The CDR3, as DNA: TGTGCCACCTTAATGGGGGAAAAACAGGGTCGAGGCTACACCTTC.

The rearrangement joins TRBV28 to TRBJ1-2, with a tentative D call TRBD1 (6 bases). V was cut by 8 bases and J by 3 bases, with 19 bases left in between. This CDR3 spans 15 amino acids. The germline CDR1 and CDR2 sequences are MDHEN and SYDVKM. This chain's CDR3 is CASARGGDRDYGYTF. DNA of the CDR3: TGTGCCAGCGCCCGAGGGGGGGACCGAGACTATGGCTACACCTTC.

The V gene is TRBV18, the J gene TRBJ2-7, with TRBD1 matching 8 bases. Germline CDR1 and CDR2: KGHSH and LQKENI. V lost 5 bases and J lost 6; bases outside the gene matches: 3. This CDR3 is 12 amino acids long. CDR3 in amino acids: CASSIQGGEQYV. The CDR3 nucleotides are TGTGCCAGCTCAATACAGGGGGGCGAGCAGTACGTC.

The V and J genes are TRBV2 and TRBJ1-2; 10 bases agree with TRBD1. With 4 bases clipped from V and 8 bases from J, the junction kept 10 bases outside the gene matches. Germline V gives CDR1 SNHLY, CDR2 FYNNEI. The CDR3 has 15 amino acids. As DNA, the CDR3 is TGTGCCAGCAGTGCAACTCCGGGACAGGGGAGCGGCTACACCTTC. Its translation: CASSATPGQGSGYTF.

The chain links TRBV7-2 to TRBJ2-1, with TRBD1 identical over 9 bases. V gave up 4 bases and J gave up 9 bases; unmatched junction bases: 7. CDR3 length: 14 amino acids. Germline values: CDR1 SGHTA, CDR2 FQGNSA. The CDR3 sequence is CASSSYRGRIEQFF. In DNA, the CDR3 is TGTGCCAGCAGCTCCTACAGGGGGCGTATTGAGCAGTTCTTC.

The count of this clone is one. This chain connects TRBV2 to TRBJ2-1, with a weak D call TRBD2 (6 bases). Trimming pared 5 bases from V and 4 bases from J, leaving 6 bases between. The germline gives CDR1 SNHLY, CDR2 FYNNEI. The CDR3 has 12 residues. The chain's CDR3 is CASSRGYNEQFF. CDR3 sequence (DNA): TGTGCCAGCAGTCGGGGGTACAATGAGCAGTTCTTC.

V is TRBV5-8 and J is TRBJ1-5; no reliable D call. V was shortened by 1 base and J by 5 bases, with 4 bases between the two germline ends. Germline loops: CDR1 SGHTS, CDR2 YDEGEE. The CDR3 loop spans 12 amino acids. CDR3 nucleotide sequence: TGTGCCAGCAGCTTGATAGATCAGCCCCAGCATTTT. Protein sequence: CASSLIDQPQHF.

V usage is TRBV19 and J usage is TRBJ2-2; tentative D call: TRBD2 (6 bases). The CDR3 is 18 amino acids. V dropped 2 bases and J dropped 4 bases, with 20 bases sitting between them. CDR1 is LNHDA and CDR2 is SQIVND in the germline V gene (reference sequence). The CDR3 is CASSINRWRGGTTGELFF. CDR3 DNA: TGTGCCAGTAGTATAAATCGGTGGAGAGGCGGGACCACCGGGGAGCTGTTTTTT.

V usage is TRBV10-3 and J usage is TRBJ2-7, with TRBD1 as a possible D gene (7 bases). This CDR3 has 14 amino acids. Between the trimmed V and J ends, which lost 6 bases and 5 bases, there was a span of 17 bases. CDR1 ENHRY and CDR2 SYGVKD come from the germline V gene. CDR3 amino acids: CAIRENRGGHEQYF. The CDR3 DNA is TGTGCCATCAGGGAAAACAGGGGAGGCCACGAGCAGTACTTC.

This chain's CDR3 is CASSLGTGFNQPQHF. The CDR3 bases are TGTGCCAGCAGTCTCGGGACAGGCTTTAATCAGCCCCAGCATTTT. V gene TRBV6-5 combines with J gene TRBJ1-5, with 8 bases identical to TRBD1. This CDR3 is 15 amino acids long. V dropped 5 bases and J dropped 4; count of bases not matched to a gene: 7. Per germline, CDR1 MNHEY and CDR2 SVGAGI.

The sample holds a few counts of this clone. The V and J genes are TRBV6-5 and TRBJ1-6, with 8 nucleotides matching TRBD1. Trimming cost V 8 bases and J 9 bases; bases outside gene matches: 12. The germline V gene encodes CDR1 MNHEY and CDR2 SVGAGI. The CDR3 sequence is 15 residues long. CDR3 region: CASSTGVMRSSPLHF. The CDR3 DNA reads TGTGCCAGCTCGACAGGGGTAATGCGTAGTTCACCCCTCCACTTT.

The CDR3 DNA is TGTGCCAGCAGTTGGACTAGCGGGGGCTCCTACAATGAGCAGTTCTTC. Protein sequence: CASSWTSGGSYNEQFF. The rearrangement joins TRBV6-5 to TRBJ2-1; 13 bases are shared with TRBD2. Losses at the gene ends were 4 bases for V and 0 bases for J; bases not matched to a gene: 0. Germline CDR1 MNHEY, CDR2 SVGAGI. The CDR3 runs 16 residues.

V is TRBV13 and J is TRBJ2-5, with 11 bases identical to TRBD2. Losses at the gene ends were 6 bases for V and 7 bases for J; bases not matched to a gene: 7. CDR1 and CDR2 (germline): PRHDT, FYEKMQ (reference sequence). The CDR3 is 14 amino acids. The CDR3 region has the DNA TGTGCCAGCAGGACGGGACTAGCGGATGGGACCCAGTACTTC. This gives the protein CASRTGLADGTQYF.

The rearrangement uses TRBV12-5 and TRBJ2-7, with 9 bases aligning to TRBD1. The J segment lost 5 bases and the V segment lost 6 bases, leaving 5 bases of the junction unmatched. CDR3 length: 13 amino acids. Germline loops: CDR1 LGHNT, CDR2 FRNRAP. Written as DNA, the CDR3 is TGTGCTAGTGGGGGGGACAGGGTCAACGAGCAGTACTTC. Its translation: CASGGDRVNEQYF. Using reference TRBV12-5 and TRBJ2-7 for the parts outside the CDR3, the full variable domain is DARVTQTPRHKVTEMGQEVTMRCQPILGHNTVFWYRQTMMQGLELLAYFRNRAPLDDSGMPKDRFSAEMPDATLATLKIQPSEPRDSAVYFCASGGDRVNEQYFGPGTRLTVT.

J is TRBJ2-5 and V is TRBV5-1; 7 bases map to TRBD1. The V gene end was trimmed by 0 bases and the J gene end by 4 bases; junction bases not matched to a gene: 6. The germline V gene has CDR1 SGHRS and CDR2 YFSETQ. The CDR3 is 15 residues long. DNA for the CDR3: TGCGCCAGCAGCTTGGGGTATCGACAGGGAGAGACCCAGTACTTC. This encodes CASSLGYRQGETQYF.

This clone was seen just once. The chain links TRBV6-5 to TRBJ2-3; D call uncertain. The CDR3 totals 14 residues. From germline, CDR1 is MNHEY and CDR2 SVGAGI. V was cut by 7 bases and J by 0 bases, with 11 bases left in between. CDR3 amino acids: CASTRRPSTDTQYF. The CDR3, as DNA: TGTGCCAGCACACGGAGACCTAGCACAGATACGCAGTATTTT.